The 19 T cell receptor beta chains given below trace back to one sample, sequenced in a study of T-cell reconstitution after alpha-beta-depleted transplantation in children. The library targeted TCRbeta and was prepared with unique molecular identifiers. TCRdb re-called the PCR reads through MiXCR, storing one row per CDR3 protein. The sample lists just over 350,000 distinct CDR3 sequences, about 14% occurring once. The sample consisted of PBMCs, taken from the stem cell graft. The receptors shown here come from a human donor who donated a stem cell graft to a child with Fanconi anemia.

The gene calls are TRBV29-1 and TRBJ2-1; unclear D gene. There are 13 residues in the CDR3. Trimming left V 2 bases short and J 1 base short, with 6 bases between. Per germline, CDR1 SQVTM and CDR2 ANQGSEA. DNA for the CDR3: TGCAGCGTTGAAATAATTTCCTACAATGAGCAGTTCTTC. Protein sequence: CSVEIISYNEQFF.

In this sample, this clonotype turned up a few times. DNA of the CDR3: TGTGCCAGCAGCTTAGGGATTCCACCAGATACGCAGTATTTT. The encoded protein is CASSLGIPPDTQYF. The chain employs TRBV7-2 and TRBJ2-3; unclear D gene. Per germline, CDR1 SGHTA and CDR2 FQGNSA. This CDR3 is 14 amino acids long. Trimming removed 1 base at V and 4 bases at J, with 9 bases between.

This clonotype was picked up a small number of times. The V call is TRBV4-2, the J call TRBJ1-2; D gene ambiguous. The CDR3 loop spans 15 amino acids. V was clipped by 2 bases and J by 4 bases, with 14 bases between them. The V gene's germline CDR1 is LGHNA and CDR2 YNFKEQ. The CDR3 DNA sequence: TGTGCCAGCAGCCAACCCCCCGGCCAGATCTATGGCTACACCTTC. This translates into CASSQPPGQIYGYTF.

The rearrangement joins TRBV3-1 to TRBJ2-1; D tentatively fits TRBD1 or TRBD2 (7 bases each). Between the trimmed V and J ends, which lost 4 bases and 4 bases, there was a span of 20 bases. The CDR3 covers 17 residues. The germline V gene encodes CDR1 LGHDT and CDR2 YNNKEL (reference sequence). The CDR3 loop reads CASSRRVGQGGYNEQFF. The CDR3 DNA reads TGTGCCAGCAGCCGCCGAGTCGGGCAGGGGGGGTACAATGAGCAGTTCTTC.

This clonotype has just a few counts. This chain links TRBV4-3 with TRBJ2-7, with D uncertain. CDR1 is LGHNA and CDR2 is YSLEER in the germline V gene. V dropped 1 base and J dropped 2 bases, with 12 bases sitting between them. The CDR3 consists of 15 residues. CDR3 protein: CASSQVWGLAYEQYF. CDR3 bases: TGCGCCAGCAGCCAAGTATGGGGTTTGGCCTACGAGCAGTACTTC.

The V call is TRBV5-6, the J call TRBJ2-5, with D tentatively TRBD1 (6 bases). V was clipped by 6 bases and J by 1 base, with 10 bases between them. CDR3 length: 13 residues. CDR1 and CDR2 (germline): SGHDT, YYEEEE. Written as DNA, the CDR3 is TGTGCCAGCACCAGGACAGCCCAAGAGACCCAGTACTTC. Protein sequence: CASTRTAQETQYF.

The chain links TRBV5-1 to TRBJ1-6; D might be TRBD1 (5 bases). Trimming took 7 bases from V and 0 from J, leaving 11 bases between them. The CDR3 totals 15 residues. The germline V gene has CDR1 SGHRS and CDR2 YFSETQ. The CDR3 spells CASSHDSSYNSPLHF. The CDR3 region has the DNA TGCGCCAGCTCCCACGACAGCTCCTATAATTCACCCCTCCACTTT.

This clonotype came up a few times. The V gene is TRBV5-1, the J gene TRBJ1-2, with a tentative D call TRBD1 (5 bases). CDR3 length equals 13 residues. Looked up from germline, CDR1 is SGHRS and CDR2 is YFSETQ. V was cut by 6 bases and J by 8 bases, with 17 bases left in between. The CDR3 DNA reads TGCGCCAGCAACTACGGCCAGGGAGGCGGCTACACCTTC. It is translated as CASNYGQGGGYTF. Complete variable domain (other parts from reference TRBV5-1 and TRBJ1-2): KAGVTQTPRYLIKTRGQQVTLSCSPISGHRSVSWYQQTPGQGLQFLFEYFSETQRNKGNFPGRFSGRQFSNSRSEMNVSTLELGDSALYLCASNYGQGGGYTFGSGTRLTVV.

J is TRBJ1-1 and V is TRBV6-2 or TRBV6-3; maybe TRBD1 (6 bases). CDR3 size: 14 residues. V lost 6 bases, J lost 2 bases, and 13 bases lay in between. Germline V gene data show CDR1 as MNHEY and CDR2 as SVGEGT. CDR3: CASRSEGVNTEAFF. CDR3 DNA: TGTGCCAGCAGGTCGGAGGGGGTAAACACTGAAGCTTTCTTT.

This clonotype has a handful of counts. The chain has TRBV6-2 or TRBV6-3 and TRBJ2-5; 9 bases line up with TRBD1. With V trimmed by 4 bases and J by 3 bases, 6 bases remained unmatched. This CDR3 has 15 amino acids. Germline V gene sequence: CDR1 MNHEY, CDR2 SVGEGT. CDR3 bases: TGTGCCAGCAGTTCCCCGACAGGGGGAAAAGAGACCCAGTACTTC. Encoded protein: CASSSPTGGKETQYF.

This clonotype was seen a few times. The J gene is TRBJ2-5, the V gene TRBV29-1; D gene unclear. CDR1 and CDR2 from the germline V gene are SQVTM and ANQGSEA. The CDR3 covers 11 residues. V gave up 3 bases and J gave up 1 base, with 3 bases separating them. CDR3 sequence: CSVDVQETQYF. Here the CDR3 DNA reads TGCAGCGTTGATGTCCAAGAGACCCAGTACTTC.

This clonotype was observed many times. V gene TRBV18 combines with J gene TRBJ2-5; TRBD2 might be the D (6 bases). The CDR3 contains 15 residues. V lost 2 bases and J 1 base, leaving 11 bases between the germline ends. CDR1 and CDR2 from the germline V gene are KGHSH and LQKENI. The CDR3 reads CASSPDAGSQETQYF. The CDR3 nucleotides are TGTGCCAGCTCACCAGATGCGGGGTCCCAAGAGACCCAGTACTTC.

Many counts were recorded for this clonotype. The CDR3 loop is CASSLVPNTDTQYF. The CDR3 nucleotides read TGCGCCAGCAGCTTGGTGCCCAACACAGATACGCAGTATTTT. J is TRBJ2-3 and V is TRBV5-1, with D hard to call. Germline V gives CDR1 SGHRS, CDR2 YFSETQ. The length of the CDR3 is 14 residues. Between the trimmed V and J ends, which lost 0 bases and 2 bases, there was a span of 7 bases.

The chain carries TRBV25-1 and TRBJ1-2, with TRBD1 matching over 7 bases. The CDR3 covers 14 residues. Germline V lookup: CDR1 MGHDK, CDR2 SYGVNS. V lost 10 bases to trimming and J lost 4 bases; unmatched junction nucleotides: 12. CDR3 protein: CATRGSQATYGYTF. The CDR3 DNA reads TGTGCCACCAGGGGGTCCCAGGCAACCTATGGCTACACCTTC.

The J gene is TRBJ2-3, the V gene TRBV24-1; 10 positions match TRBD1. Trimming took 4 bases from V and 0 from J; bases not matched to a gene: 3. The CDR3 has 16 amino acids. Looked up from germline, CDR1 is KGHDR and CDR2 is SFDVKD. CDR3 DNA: TGTGCCACCAGTGACCGGGACAGGGGAAGCACAGATACGCAGTATTTT. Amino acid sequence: CATSDRDRGSTDTQYF.

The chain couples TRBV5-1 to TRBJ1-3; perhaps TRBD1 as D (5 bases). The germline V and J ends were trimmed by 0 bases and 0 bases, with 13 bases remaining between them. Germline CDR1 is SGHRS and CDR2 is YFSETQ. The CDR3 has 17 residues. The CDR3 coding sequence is TGCGCCAGCAGCTTGGGTGCGGCAGGGCCCTCTGGAAACACCATATATTTT. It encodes CASSLGAAGPSGNTIYF.

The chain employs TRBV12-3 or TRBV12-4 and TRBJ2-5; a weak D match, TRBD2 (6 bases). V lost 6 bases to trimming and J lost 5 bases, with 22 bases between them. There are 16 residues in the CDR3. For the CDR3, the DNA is TGTGCCAGCAGCGAGGTACTAGCCGGGGTACAGGAGACCCAGTACTTC. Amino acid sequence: CASSEVLAGVQETQYF.

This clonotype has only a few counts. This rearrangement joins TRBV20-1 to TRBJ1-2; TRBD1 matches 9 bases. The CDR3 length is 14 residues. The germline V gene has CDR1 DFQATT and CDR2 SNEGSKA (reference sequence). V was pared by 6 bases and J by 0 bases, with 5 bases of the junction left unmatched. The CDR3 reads CSAQQGASNYGYTF. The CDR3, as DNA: TGCAGTGCCCAACAGGGGGCCTCTAACTATGGCTACACCTTC.

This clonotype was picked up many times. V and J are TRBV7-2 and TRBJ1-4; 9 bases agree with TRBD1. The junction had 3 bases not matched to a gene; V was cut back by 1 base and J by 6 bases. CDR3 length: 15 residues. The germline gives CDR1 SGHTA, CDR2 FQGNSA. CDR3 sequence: CASSLGQGGHEKLFF. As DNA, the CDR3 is TGTGCCAGCAGCTTAGGACAGGGGGGCCATGAAAAACTGTTTTTT.